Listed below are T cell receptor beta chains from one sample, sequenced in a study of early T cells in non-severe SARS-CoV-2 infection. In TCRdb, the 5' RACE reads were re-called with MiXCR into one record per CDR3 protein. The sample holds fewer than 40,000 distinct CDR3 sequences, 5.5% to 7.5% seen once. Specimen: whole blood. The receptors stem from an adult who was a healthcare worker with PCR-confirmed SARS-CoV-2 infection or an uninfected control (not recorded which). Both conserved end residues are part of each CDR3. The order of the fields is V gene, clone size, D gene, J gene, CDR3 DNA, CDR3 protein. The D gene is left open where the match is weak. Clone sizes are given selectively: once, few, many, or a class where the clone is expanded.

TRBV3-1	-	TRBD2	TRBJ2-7	TGTGCCAGCAGCCCGGGAGGCGGGAACGAGCAGTACTTC	CASSPGGGNEQYF
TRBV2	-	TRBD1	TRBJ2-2	TGTGCCAGCAGTGGAGACAGGGGAAACACCGGGGAGCTGTTTTTT	CASSGDRGNTGELFF
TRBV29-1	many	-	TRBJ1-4	TGCAGCGCTCAAAGGGGATCTGCAACTAATGAAAAACTGTTTTTT	CSAQRGSATNEKLFF
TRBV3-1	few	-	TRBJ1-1	TGTGCCAGCAGCCAAGCAGGGCACACTGAAGCTTTCTTT	CASSQAGHTEAFF
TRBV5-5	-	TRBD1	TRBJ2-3	TGTGCCAGCAGCGTTGGACAGGGGGGAGATACGCAGTATTTT	CASSVGQGGDTQYF
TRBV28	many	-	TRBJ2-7	TGTGCCAGCAGTTGGAGGATCCACGAGCAGTACTTC	CASSWRIHEQYF
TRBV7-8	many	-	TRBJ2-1	TGTGCCAGCAGCTCCTCCCGGGATGAGCAGTTCTTC	CASSSSRDEQFF
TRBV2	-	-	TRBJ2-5	TGTGCCAGCAATCGTGCGGCGGGCCAAGAGACCCAGTACTTC	CASNRAAGQETQYF
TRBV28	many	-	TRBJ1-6	TGTGCCAGCAGGAAAAATTCACCCCTCCACTTT	CASRKNSPLHF
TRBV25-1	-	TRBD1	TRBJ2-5	TGTGCCAGCGACAGGGGTGAGACCCAGTACTTC	CASDRGETQYF
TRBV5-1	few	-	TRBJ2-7	TGCGCCAGCAGCTTGAAGGGGCCCTCCTACGAGCAGTACTTC	CASSLKGPSYEQYF
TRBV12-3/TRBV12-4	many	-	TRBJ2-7	TGTGCCAGCAGTTTTCGAAGGGTCAGGGGCGAGCAGTACTTC	CASSFRRVRGEQYF
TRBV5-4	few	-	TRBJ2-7	TGTGCCAGCAGCTTGCAGGGGCGCAAGTCCTACGAGCAGTACTTC	CASSLQGRKSYEQYF
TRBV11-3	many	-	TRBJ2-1	TGTGCCAGCAGCTTAGATGTTAGCAATGAGCAGTTCTTC	CASSLDVSNEQFF
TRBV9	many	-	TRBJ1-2	TGTGCCAGCAGCGTAGTAAAGGGGCTCTTGTATGGCTACACCTTC	CASSVVKGLLYGYTF
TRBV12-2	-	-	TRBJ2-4	TGTGCAAGTTACCGGAAGGGCAAAAACATTCAGTACTTC	CASYRKGKNIQYF
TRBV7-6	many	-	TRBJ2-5	TGTGCCAGCAGCCATACGGGAAACCAAGAGACCCAGTACTTC	CASSHTGNQETQYF
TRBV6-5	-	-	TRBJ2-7	TGTGCCAGCAGTTACTCGGACGGCAGCGACGAGCAGTACTTC	CASSYSDGSDEQYF
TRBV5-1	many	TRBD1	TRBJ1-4	TGCGCCAGCAGCCCGAGGACAGGACAAGGCGAAAAACTGTTTTTT	CASSPRTGQGEKLFF